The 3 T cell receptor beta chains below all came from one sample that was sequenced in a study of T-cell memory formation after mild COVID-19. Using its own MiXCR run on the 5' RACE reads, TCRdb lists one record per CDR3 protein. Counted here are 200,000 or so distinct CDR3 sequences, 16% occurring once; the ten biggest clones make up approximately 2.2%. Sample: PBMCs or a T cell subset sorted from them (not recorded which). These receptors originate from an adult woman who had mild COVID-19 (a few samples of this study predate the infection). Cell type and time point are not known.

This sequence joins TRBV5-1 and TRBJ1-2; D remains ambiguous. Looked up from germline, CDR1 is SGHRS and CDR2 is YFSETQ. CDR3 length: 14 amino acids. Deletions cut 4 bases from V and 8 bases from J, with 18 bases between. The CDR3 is CASSPFEATGGYTF. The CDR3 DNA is TGCGCCAGCAGCCCCTTTGAGGCGACGGGAGGCTACACCTTC.

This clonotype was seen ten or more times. CDR3: CATGVRGAAKNIQYF. In DNA, the CDR3 is TGTGCCACCGGAGTACGGGGGGCGGCCAAAAACATTCAGTACTTC. The chain recombines TRBV24-1 with TRBJ2-4; a possible D gene is TRBD2 (7 bases). V lost 9 bases and J lost 1, with 15 bases in between. Germline V gives CDR1 KGHDR, CDR2 SFDVKD. The CDR3 contains 15 residues.

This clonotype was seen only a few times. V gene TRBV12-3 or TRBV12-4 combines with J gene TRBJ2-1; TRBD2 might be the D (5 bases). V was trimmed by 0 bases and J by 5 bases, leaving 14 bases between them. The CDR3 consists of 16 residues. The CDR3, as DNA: TGTGCCAGCAGTTTAGCGGGTGGAATAGCGAACAATGAGCAGTTCTTC. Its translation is CASSLAGGIANNEQFF.